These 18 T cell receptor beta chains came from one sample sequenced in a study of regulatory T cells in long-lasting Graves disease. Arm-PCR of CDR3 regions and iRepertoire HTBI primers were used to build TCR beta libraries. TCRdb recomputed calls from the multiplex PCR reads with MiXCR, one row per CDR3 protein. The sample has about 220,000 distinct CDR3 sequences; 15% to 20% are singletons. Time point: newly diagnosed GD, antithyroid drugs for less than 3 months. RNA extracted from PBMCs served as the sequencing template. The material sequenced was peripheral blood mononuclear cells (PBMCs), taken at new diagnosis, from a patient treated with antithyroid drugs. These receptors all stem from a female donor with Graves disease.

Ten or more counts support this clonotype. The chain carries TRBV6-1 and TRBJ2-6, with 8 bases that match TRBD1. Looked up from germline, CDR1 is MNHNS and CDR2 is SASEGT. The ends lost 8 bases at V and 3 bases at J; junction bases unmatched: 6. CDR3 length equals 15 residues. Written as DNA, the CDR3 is TGTGCCAGCGGACAGGGTCTGAGTGGGGCCAACGTCCTGACTTTC. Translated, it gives CASGQGLSGANVLTF.

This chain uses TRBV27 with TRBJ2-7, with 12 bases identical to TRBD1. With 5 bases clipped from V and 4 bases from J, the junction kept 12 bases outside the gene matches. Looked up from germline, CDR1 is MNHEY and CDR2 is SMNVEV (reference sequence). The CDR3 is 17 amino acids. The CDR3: CASSLTGTGGSWYEQYF. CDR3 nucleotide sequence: TGTGCCAGCAGTCTCACCGGGACAGGGGGCTCTTGGTACGAGCAGTACTTC.

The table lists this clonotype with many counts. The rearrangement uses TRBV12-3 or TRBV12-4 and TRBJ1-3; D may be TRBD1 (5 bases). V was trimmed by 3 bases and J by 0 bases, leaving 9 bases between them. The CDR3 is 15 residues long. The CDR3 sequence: CASSLGGTSGNTIYF. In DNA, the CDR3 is TGTGCCAGCAGTTTGGGGGGGACCTCTGGAAACACCATATATTTT.

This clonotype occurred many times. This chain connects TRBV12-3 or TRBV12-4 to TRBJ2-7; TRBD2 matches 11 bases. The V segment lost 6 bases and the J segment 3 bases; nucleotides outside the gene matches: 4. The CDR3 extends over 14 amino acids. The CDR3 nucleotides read TGTGCCAGCAGGGCGGGACTAGCGGACTACGAGCAGTACTTC. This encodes CASRAGLADYEQYF.

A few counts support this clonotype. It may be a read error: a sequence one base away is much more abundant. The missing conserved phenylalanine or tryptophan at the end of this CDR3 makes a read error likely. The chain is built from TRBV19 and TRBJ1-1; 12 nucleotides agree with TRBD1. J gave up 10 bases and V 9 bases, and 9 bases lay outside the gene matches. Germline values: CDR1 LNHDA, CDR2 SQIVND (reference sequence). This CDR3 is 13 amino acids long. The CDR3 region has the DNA TGTGCCAGCGCCGGGACAGGGGGCTCAGGAGCTTTCCTT. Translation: CASAGTGGSGAFL.

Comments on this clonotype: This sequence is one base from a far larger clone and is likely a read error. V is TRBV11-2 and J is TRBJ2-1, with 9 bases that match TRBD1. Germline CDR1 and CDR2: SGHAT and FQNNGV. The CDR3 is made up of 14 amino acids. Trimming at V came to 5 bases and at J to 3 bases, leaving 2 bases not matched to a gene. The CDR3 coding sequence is TGTGCCAGCAGCGGACAGGGGCTCTACAATGAGCAGTTCTTC. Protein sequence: CASSGQGLYNEQFF.

The CDR3 protein is CASRRSGANYGYTF. The CDR3 region has the DNA TGTGCCAGCAGACGATCGGGGGCGAACTATGGCTACACCTTC. The chain carries TRBV28 and TRBJ1-2, with TRBD1 as a possible D gene (6 bases). This CDR3 region has 14 residues. Trimming left V 6 bases short and J 2 bases short, with 13 bases between. Germline V lookup: CDR1 MDHEN, CDR2 SYDVKM.

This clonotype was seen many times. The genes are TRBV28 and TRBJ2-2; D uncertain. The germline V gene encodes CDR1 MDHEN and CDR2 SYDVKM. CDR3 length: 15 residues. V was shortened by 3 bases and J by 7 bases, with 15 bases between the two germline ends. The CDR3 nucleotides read TGTGCCAGCAGTTTCATCCCGGTTGCCGACGGGGAGCTGTTTTTT. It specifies CASSFIPVADGELFF.

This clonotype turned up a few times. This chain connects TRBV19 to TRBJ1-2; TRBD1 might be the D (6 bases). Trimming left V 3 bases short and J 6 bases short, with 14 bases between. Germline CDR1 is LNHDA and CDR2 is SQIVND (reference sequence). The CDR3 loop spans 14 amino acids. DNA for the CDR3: TGTGCCAGTAGTATGGTCCAGGGGATAAATGGCTACACCTTC. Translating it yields CASSMVQGINGYTF.

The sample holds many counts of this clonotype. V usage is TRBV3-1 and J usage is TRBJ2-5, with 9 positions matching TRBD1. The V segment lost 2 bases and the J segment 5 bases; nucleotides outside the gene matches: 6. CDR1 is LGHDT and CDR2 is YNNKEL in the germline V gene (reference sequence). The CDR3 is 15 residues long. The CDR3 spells CASSQKQGAKETQYF. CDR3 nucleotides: TGTGCCAGCAGCCAAAAACAGGGGGCGAAGGAGACCCAGTACTTC.

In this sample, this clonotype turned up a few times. As DNA, the CDR3 is TGTGCCAGCAGGGTCGTTAGGGGAATGGGCACAGATACGCAGTATTTT. Amino acid sequence: CASRVVRGMGTDTQYF. This sequence joins TRBV6-1 and TRBJ2-3; TRBD1 is a possible D gene (5 bases). The germline V and J ends were trimmed by 6 bases and 1 base, with 17 bases remaining between them. The CDR3 sequence is 16 residues long. Germline CDR1 reads MNHNS; CDR2 reads SASEGT.

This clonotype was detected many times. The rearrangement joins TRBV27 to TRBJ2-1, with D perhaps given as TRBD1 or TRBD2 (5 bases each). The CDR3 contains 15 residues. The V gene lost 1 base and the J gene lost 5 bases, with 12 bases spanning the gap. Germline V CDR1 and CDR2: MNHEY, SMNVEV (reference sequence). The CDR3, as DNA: TGTGCCAGCAGTTTATGGGGGAGTATGGACAATGAGCAGTTCTTC. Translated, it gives CASSLWGSMDNEQFF.

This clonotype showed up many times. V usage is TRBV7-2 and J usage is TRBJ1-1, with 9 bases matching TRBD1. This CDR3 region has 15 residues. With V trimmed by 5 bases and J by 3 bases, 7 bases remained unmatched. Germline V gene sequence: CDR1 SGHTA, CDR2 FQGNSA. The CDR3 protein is CASSPTGGRDTEAFF. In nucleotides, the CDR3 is TGTGCCAGCAGCCCGACAGGGGGTAGGGACACTGAAGCTTTCTTT. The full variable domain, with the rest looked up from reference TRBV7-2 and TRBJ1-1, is GAGVSQSPSNKVTEKGKDVELRCDPISGHTALYWYRQSLGQGLEFLIYFQGNSAPDKSGLPSDRFSAERTGGSVSTLTIQRTQQEDSAVYLCASSPTGGRDTEAFFGQGTRLTVV.

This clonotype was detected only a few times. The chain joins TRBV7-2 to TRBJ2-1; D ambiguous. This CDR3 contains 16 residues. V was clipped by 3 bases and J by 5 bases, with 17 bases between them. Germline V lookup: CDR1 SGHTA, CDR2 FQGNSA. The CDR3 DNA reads TGTGCCAGCAGCTTTCCCTCGTGGGAAGTGAACAATGAGCAGTTCTTC. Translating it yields CASSFPSWEVNNEQFF.

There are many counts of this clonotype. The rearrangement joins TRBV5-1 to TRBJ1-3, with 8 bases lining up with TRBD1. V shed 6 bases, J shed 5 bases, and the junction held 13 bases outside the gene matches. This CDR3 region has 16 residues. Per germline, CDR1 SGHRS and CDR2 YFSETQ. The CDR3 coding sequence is TGCGCCAGCAACCTCGGACAGGGCAGCGGTAGAAACACCATATATTTT. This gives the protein CASNLGQGSGRNTIYF.

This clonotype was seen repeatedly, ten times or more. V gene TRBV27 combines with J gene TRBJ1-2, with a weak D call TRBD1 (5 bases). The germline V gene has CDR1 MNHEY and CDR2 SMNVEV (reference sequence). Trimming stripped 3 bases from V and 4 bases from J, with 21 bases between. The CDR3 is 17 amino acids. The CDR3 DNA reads TGTGCCAGCAGTTTTTCTGGGACGGACTCGCCCGTCTATGGCTACACCTTC. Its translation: CASSFSGTDSPVYGYTF.

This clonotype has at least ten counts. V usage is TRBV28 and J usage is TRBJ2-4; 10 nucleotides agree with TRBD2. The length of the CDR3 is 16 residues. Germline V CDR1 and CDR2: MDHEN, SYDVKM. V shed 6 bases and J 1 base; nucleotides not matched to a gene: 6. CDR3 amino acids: CASSPGTSAAKNIQYF. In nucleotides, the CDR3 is TGTGCCAGCAGCCCCGGGACTAGCGCCGCCAAAAACATTCAGTACTTC.

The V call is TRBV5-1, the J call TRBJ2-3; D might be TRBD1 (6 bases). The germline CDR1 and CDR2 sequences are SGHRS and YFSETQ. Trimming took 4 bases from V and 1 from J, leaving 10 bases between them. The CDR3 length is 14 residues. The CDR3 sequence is CASSADSRTDTQYF. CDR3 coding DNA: TGCGCCAGCAGCGCGGACAGTCGCACAGATACGCAGTATTTT.